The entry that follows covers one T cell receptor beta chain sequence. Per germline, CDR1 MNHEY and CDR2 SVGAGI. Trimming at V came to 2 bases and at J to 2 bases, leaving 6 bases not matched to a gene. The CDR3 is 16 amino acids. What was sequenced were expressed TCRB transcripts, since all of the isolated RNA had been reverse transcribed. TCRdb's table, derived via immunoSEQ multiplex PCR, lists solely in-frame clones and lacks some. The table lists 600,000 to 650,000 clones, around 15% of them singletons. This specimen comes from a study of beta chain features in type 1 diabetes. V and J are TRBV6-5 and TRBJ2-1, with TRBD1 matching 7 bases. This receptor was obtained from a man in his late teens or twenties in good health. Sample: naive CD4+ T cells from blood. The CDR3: CASSYPGQRPYNEQFF. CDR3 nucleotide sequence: TGTGCCAGCAGTTACCCGGGACAGCGACCCTACAATGAGCAGTTCTTC.